This TCR beta chain was recorded in a study of T cells expressing NK-cell markers. On the study more broadly: Sequencing covered eight donors, seven HCMV-seropositive and one seronegative.

CDR3 length equals 14 residues. The germline V gene encodes CDR1 MNHEY and CDR2 SVGEGT. TCRdb re-called the 5' RACE reads, yielding one record per CDR3 amino acid sequence without DNA. In total, the table holds some 280,000 distinct CDR3 sequences. The clonotype comes from a man aged 18 to 30 in good health. The chain employs TRBV6-2 or TRBV6-3 and TRBJ2-6. The sequenced sample was blood T cells: a sorted CD56 or NKG2C T cell subset, CD4+ or CD8+ T cells, or bulk PBMC T cells (not recorded which). This CDR3 is CASSYSIVANVLTF.